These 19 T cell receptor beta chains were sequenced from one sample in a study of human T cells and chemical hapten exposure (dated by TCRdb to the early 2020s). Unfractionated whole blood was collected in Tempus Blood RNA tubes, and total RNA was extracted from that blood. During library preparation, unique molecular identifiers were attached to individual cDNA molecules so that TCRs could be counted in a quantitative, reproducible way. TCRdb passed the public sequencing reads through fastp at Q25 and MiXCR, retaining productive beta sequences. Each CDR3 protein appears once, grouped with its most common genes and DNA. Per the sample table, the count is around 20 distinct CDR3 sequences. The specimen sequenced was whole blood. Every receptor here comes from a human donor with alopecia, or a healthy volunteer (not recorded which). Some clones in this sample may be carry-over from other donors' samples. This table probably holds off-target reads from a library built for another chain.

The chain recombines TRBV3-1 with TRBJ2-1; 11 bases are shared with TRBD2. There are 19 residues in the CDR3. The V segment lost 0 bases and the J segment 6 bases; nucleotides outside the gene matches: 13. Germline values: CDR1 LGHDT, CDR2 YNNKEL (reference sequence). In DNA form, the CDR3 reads TGTGCCAGCAGCCAAGAGGCCCAGACTAGCGGGGTCCGCTTCAATGAGCAGTTCTTC. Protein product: CASSQEAQTSGVRFNEQFF.

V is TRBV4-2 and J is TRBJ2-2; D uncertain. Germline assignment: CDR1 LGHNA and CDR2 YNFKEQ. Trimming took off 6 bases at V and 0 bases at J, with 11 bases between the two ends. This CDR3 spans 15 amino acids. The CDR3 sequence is CASRVSEANTGELFF. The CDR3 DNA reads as TGTGCCAGCAGGGTCTCCGAAGCGAACACCGGGGAGCTGTTTTTT.

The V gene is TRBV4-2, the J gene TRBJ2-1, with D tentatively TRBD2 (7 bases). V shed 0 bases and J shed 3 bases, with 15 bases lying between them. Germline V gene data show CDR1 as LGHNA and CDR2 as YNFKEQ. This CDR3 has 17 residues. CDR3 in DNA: TGTGCCAGCAGCCAAGATCTGCGCGGGGGCCACTACAATGAGCAGTTCTTC. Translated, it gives CASSQDLRGGHYNEQFF.

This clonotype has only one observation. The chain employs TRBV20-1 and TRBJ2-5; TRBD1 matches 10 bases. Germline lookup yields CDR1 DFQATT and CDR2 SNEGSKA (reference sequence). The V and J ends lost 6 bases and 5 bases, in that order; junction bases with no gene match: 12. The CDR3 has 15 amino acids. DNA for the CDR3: TGCAGTGCCAATAGCCGGGACAGGGGTAGGGAGACCCAGTACTTC. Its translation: CSANSRDRGRETQYF.

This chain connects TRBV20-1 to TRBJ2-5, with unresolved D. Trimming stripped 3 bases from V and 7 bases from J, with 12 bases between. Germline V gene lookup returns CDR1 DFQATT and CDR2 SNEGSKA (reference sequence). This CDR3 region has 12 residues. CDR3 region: CSASIEVGTQYF. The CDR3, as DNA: TGCAGTGCTAGTATAGAGGTTGGGACCCAGTACTTC.

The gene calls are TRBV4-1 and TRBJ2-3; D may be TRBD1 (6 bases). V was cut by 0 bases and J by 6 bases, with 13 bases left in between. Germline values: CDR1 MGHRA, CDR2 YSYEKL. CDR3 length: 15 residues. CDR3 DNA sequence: TGCGCCAGCAGCCAAGACTGGGAAGGGGGTGATACGCAGTATTTT. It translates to CASSQDWEGGDTQYF.

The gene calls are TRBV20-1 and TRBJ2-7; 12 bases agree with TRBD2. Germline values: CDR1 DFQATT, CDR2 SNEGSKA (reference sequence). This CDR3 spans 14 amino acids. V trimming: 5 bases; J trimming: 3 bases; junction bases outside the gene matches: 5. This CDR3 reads CSADLTSGSYEQYF. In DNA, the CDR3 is TGCAGTGCTGACTTGACTAGCGGGAGCTACGAGCAGTACTTC.

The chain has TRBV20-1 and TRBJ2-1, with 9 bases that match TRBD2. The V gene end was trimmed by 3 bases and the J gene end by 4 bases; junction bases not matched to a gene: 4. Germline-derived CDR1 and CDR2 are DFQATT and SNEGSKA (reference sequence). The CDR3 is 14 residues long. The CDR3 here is CSASRGGGYNEQFF. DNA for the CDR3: TGCAGTGCTAGTCGCGGGGGGGGTTACAATGAGCAGTTCTTC.

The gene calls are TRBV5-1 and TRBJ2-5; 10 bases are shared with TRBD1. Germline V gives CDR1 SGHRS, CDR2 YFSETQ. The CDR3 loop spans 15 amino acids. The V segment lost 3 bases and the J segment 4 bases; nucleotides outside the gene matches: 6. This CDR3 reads CASSSGTGEGETQYF. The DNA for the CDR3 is TGCGCCAGCAGCTCCGGGACAGGGGAAGGAGAGACCCAGTACTTC.

CDR3 in amino acids: CASSFGPNQPQHF. DNA for the CDR3: TGTGCCAGCAGTTTCGGTCCGAATCAGCCCCAGCATTTT. This chain links TRBV12-3 or TRBV12-4 with TRBJ1-5, with no clear D. This CDR3 region has 13 residues. V dropped 3 bases and J dropped 4 bases, with 7 bases sitting between them.

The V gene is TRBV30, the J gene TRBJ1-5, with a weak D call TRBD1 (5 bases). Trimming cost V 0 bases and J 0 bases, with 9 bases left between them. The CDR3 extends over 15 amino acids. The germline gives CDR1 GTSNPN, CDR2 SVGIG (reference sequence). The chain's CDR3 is CAWSVDSHSNQPQHF. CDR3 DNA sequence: TGTGCCTGGAGTGTCGACAGCCATAGCAATCAGCCCCAGCATTTT.

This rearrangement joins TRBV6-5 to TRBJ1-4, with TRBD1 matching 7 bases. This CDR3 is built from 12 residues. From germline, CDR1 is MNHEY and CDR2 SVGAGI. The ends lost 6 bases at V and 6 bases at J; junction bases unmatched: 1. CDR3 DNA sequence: TGTGCCAGCAGAACAGGGGATGAAAAACTGTTTTTT. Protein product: CASRTGDEKLFF.

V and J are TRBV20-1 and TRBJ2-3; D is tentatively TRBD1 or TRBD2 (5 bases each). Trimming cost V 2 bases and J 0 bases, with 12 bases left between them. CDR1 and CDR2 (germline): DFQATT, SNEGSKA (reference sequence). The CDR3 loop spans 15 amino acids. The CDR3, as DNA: TGCAGTGCTAGAACCCCGGGGCGTAGCACAGATACGCAGTATTTT. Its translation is CSARTPGRSTDTQYF.

CDR3 protein: CASSGGQGIWAGELFF. CDR3 nucleotides: TGTGCCAGCAGTGGAGGACAGGGTATATGGGCCGGGGAGCTGTTTTTT. The chain employs TRBV6-1 and TRBJ2-2; TRBD1 aligns across 8 bases. V lost 4 bases and J lost 6; bases outside the gene matches: 10. Germline-derived CDR1 and CDR2 are MNHNS and SASEGT. The CDR3 is 16 amino acids.

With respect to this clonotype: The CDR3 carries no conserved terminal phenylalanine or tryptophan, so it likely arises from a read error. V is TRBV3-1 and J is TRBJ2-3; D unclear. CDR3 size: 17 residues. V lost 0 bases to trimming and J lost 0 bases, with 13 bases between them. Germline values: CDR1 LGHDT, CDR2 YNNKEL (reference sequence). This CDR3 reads CASSQDWVPPSTDTQYC. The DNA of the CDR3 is TGTGCCAGCAGCCAAGATTGGGTCCCTCCCAGCACAGATACGCAGTATTGT.

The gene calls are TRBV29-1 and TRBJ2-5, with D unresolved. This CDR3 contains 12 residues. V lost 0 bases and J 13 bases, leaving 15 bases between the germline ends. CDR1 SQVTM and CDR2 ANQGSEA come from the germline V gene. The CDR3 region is CSVEDRAATLYF. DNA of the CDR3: TGCAGCGTTGAAGATCGGGCGGCAACTCTGTACTTC.

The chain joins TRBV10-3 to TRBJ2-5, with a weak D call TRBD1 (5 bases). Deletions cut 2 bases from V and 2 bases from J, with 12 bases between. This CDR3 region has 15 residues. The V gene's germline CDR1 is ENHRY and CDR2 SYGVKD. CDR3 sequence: CAISEPQGRQETQYF. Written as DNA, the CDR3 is TGTGCCATCAGTGAGCCCCAGGGAAGACAAGAGACCCAGTACTTC.

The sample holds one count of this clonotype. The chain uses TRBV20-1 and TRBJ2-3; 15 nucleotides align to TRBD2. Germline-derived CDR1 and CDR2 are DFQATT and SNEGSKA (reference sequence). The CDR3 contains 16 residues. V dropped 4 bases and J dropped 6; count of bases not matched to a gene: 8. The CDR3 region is CSAIHRTSGGADTQYF. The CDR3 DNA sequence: TGCAGTGCTATTCACAGGACTAGCGGGGGGGCGGATACGCAGTATTTT.

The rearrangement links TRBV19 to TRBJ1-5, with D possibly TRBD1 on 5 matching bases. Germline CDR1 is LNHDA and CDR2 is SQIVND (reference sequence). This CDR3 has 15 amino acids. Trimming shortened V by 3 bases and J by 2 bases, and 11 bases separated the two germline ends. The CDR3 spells CASSMGGGGNQPQHF. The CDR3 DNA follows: TGTGCCAGTAGTATGGGGGGGGGAGGCAATCAGCCCCAGCATTTT.